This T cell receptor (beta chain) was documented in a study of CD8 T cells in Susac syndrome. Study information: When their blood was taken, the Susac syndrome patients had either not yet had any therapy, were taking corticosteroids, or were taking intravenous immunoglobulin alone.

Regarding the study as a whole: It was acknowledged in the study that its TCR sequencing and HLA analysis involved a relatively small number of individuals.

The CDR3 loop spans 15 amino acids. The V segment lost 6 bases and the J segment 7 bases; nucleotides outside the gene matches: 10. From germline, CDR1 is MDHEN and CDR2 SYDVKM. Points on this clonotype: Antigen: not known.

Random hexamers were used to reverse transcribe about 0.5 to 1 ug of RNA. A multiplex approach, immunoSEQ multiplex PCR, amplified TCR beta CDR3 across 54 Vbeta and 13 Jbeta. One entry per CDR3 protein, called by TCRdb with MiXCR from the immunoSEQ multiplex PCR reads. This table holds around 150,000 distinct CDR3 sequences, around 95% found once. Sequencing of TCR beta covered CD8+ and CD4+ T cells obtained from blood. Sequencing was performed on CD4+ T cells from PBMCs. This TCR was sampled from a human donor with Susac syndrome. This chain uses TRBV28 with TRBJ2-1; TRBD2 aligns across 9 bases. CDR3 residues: CASSPGLAPVNEQFF. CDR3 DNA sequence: TGTGCCAGCAGCCCGGGACTAGCCCCAGTGAATGAGCAGTTCTTC.